Given below is one T cell receptor beta chain in context. The antigen is unknown. The CDR3 contains 13 residues. The V end lost 3 bases, the J end lost 9 bases, and 12 bases lay between the germline ends. Germline CDR1 SGHTA, CDR2 FQGTGA. Sequencing used immunoSEQ multiplex PCR; TCRdb keeps in-frame clones, though not all of them. The sample has approximately 9,700 clones; about 95% are singletons. The data are from a study of graft-versus-host responses after intestinal transplantation. Study-wide findings and caveats: Present in recipient marrow, GvH clones included some that appeared first in ileum or blood.

This sample comprised bone marrow, obtained roughly 540 days after intestinal transplantation. The receptor comes from a human patient who received an intestinal transplant, so some T cells may come from the graft donor. V usage is TRBV7-3 and J usage is TRBJ2-1; D gene ambiguous. DNA for the CDR3: TGTGCCAGCAGCTTGGCAGTGCGCTCTGAGCAGTTCTTC. This encodes CASSLAVRSEQFF.